This entry is about one T cell receptor (beta chain). This sample stems from a study of Graves' ophthalmopathy and Graves' hyperthyroidism. Transcripts of RNA were the source for amplifying TCR beta CDR3 regions. RT-PCR in the first round used HTBI primers; a second-round multiplex PCR followed. In TCRdb, the multiplex PCR reads were re-called with MiXCR into one record per CDR3 protein. Among over a million distinct CDR3 sequences listed, roughly two fifths were seen once. The CDR3 covers 14 residues. V lost 4 bases to trimming and J lost 3 bases, with 13 bases between them. Per the germline V gene, CDR1 is LNHNV and CDR2 is YYDKDF (reference sequence).

The sequenced material came from peripheral blood or thyroid tissue (not recorded which). The clonotype originates from an adult man with Graves' hyperthyroidism. This rearrangement joins TRBV15 to TRBJ2-7; no reliable D call. The CDR3 is CATSTGGSFYEQYF. CDR3 sequence (DNA): TGTGCCACCAGCACGGGCGGCTCGTTCTACGAGCAGTACTTC.